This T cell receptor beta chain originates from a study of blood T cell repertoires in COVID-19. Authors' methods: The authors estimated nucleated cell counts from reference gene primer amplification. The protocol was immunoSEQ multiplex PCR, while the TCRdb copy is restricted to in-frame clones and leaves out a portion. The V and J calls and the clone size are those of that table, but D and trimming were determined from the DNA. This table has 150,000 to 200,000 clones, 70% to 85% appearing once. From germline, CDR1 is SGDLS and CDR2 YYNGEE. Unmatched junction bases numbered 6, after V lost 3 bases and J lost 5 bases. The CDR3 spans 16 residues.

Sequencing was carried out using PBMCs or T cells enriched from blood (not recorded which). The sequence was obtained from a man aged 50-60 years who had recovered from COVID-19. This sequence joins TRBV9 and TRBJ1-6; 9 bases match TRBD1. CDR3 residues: CASSAGTGFNNSPLHF. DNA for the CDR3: TGTGCCAGCAGCGCCGGGACAGGGTTCAATAATTCACCCCTCCACTTT.